This entry is about one TCR beta chain. The antigen remains undetermined. This record comes from a study of shared clonotypes between healthy human individuals. Study-level results: An anticipated effect of sequencing depth on clonotype sharing among donors was recognized. Researchers found naive subsets generally carried larger estimated richness than memory subsets.

Clones were sequenced by immunoSEQ multiplex PCR, and TCRdb holds only the in-frame ones, with some missing. This table has about 2.3 million clones, under 95% appearing once. The CDR3 extends over 13 amino acids. Germline loops: CDR1 LGHNA, CDR2 YNFKEQ. V was clipped by 1 base and J by 6 bases, with 9 bases between them. Donors were Caucasian adults residing in Nashville, Tennessee, USA. A CD45RA+ naive subset and a CD45RA-negative memory subset were split from CD4+ cells. This receptor was taken from a man aged 18 to 30 in good health. Some clones in this sample may be carry-over from other donors' samples. The rearrangement joins TRBV4-2 to TRBJ1-2, with D possibly being TRBD1 (5 bases). Sequences were obtained from naive CD4+ T cells from PBMCs. Stated subset: CD45RA+ positively selected. This CDR3 is CASSQGRVDGYTF. The CDR3 nucleotides read TGTGCCAGCAGCCAAGGCAGGGTAGATGGCTACACCTTC.